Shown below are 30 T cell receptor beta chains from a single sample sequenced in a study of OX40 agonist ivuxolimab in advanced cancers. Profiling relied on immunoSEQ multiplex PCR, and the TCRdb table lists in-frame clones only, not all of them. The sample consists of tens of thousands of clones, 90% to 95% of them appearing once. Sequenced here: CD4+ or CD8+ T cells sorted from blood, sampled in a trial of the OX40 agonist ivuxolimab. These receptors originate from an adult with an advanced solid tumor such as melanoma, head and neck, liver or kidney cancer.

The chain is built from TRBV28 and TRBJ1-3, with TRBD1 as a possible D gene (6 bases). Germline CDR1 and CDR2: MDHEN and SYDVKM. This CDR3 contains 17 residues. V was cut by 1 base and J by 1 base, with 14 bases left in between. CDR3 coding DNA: TGTGCCAGCAGTTTATTAGGGACACTATTTTCTGGAAACACCATATATTTT. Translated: CASSLLGTLFSGNTIYF.

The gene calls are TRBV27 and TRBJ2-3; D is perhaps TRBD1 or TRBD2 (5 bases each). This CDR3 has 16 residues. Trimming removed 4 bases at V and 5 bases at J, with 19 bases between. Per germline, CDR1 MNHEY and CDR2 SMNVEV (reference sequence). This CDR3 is CASSSWGTAGGDTQYF. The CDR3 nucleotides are TGTGCCAGCAGTTCCTGGGGGACCGCGGGTGGAGATACGCAGTATTTT.

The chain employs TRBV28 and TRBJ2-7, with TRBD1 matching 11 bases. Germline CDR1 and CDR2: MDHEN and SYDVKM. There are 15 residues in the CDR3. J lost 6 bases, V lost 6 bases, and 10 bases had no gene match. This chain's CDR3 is CASRPRRTGGGEQYF. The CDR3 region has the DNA TGTGCCAGCAGACCCCGCCGGACAGGGGGCGGCGAGCAGTACTTC.

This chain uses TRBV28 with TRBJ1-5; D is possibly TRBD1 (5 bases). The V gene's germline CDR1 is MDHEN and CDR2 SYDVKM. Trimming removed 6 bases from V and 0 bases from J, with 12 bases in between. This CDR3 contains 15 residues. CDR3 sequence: CASSRQLTSNQPQHF. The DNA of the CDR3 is TGTGCCAGCAGCAGACAGTTAACTAGCAATCAGCCCCAGCATTTT.

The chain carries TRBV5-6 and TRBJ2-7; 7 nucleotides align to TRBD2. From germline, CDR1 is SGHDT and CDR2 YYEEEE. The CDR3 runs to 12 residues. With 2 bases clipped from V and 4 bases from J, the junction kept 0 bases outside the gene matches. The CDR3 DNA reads TGTGCCAGCAGCTTTAGCGGGTACGAGCAGTACTTC. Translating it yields CASSFSGYEQYF.

CDR3 sequence: CASSLAAYRTQYF. The CDR3 DNA reads as TGTGCCAGCAGCTTAGCAGCGTACCGTACGCAGTATTTT. The chain is built from TRBV13 and TRBJ2-3; D is unresolved. The CDR3 runs 13 residues. V lost 1 base to trimming and J lost 8 bases, with 10 bases between them. Germline lookup yields CDR1 PRHDT and CDR2 FYEKMQ (reference sequence).

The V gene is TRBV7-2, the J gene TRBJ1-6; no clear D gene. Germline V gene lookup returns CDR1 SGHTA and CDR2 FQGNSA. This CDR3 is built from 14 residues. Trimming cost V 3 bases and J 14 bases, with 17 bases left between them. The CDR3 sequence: CASSLNSKTSALHF. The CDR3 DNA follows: TGTGCCAGCAGCTTGAACAGCAAAACTTCGGCCCTCCACTTT.

The CDR3 DNA reads as TGTGCCATCAGTTCTGGGACTAGCGGTTCTACAGATACGCAGTATTTT. Translated: CAISSGTSGSTDTQYF. The chain joins TRBV10-3 to TRBJ2-3; the match to TRBD2 covers 11 bases. The CDR3 contains 16 residues. The junction had 7 bases not matched to a gene; V was cut back by 5 bases and J by 3 bases. Germline V gives CDR1 ENHRY, CDR2 SYGVKD.

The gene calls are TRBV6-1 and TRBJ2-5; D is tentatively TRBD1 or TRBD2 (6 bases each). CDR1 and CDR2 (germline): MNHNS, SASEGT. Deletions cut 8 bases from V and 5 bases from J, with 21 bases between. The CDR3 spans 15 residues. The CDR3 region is CASGLGGAISETQYF. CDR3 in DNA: TGTGCCAGCGGGCTGGGGGGCGCGATTAGTGAGACCCAGTACTTC.

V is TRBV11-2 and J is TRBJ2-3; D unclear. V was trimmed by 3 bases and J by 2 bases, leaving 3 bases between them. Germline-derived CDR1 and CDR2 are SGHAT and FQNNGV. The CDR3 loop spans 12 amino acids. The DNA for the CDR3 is TGTGCCAGCAGCTTGGTCACAGATACGCAGTATTTT. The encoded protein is CASSLVTDTQYF.

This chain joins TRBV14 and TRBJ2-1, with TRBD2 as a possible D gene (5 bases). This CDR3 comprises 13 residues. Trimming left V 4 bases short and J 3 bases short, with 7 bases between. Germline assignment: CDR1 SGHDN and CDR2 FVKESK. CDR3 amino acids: CASSRGLYNEQFF. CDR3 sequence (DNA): TGTGCCAGCAGCCGAGGACTCTACAATGAGCAGTTCTTC.

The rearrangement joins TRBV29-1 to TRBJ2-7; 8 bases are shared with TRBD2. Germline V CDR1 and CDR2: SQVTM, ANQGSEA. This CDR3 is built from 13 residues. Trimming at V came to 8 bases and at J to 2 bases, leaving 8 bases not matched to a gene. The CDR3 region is CSPGLAGPYEQYF. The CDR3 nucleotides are TGCAGCCCTGGGCTAGCGGGCCCCTACGAGCAGTACTTC.

This CDR3 reads CASSQGTGHTEAFF. Written as DNA, the CDR3 is TGTGCCAGCAGCCAGGGGACAGGGCACACTGAAGCTTTCTTT. This chain joins TRBV14 and TRBJ1-1; TRBD1 matches at 9 bases. V was clipped by 3 bases and J by 3 bases; unmatched bases: 2. CDR1 is SGHDN, CDR2 FVKESK, per germline. The CDR3 spans 14 residues.

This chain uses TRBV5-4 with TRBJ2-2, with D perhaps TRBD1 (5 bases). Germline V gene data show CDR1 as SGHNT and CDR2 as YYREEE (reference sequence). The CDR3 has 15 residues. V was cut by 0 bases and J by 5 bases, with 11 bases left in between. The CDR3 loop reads CASSLGRDSTGELFF. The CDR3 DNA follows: TGTGCCAGCAGCTTGGGCCGAGACAGTACCGGGGAGCTGTTTTTT.

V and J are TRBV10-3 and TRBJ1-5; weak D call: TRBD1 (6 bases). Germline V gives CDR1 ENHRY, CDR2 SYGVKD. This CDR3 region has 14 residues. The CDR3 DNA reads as TGTGCTACGGACAGTGGACAGACAAATCAGCCCCAGCATTTT. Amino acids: CATDSGQTNQPQHF.

CDR3 amino acids: CASSSPGQGYNEQFF. The CDR3 nucleotides read TGTGCCAGCAGCTCGCCGGGACAGGGGTACAATGAGCAGTTCTTC. The chain uses TRBV11-3 and TRBJ2-1; the match to TRBD1 covers 10 bases. The CDR3 spans 15 residues. Losses at the gene ends were 4 bases for V and 4 bases for J; bases not matched to a gene: 4. The germline gives CDR1 SGHNT, CDR2 YENEEA.

CDR3 in DNA: TGTGCCAGCCGGCGGACAGGAGTATATAGCAATCAGCCCCAGCATTTT. Protein sequence: CASRRTGVYSNQPQHF. The chain carries TRBV19 and TRBJ1-5; 7 nucleotides agree with TRBD1. Germline-derived CDR1 and CDR2 are LNHDA and SQIVND (reference sequence). Trimming cost V 9 bases and J 0 bases; bases outside gene matches: 11. This CDR3 has 16 residues.

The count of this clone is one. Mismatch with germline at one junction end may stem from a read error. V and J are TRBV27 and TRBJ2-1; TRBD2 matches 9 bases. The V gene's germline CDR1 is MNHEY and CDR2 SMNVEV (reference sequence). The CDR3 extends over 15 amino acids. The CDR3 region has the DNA TGTGCCAGCAGTTTAGGCGGGAGGGCCTACAATGAACAGTTCTTC. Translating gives CASSLGGRAYNEQFF.

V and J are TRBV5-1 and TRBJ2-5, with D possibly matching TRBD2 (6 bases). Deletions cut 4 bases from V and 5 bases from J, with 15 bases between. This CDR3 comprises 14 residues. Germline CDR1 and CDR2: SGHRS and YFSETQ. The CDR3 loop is CASSAGWSGETQYF. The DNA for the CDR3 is TGCGCCAGCAGCGCGGGGTGGTCGGGCGAGACCCAGTACTTC.

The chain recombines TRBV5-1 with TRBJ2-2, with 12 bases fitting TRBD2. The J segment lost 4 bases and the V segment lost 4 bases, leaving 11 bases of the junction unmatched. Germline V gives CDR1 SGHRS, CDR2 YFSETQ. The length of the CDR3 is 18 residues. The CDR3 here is CASSPRTSGTTGTGELFF. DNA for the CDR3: TGCGCCAGCAGCCCTAGGACTAGCGGGACCACCGGCACCGGGGAGCTGTTTTTT.

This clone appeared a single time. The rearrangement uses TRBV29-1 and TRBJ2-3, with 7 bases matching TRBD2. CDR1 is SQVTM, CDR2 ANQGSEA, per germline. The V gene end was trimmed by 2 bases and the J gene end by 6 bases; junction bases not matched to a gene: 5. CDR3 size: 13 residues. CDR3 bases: TGCAGCGTTGAAACTAGCGACGTGGATACGCAGTATTTT. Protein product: CSVETSDVDTQYF.

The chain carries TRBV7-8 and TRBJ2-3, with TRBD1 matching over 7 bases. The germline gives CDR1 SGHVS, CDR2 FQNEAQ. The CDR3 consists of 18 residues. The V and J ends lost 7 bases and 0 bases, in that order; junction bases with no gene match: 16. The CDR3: CASTLMRADRLSTDTQYF. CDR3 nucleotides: TGTGCCAGCACCCTCATGAGGGCGGACAGGTTAAGCACAGATACGCAGTATTTT.

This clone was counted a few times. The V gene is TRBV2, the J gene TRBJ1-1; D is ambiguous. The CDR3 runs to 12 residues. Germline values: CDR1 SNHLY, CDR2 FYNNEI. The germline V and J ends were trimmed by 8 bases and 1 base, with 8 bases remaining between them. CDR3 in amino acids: CASRTANTEAFF. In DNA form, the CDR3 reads TGTGCCAGCCGGACCGCGAACACTGAAGCTTTCTTT.

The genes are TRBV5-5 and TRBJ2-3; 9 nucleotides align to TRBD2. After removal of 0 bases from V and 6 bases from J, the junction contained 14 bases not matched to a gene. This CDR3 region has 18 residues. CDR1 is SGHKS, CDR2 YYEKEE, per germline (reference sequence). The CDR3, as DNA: TGTGCCAGCAGCTTGGTAGCGCTGGCGGGGGGGACTCCGGATACGCAGTATTTT. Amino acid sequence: CASSLVALAGGTPDTQYF. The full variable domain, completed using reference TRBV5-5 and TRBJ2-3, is DAGVTQSPTHLIKTRGQQVTLRCSPISGHKSVSWYQQVLGQGPQFIFQYYEKEERGRGNFPDRFSARQFPNYSSELNVNALLLGDSALYLCASSLVALAGGTPDTQYFGPGTRLTVL.

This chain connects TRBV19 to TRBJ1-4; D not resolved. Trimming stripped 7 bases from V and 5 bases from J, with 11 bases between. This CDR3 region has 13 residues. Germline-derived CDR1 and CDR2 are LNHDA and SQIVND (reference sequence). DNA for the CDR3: TGTGCCAGTATCTCCCGCATGAATGAAAAACTGTTTTTT. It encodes CASISRMNEKLFF.

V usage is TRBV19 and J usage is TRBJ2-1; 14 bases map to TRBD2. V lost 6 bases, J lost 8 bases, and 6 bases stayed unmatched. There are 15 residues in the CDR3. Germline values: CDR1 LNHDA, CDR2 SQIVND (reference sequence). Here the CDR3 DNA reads TGTGCCAGTAGAACCGGGACTAGCGGGAGTCATGAGCAGTTCTTC. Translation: CASRTGTSGSHEQFF.

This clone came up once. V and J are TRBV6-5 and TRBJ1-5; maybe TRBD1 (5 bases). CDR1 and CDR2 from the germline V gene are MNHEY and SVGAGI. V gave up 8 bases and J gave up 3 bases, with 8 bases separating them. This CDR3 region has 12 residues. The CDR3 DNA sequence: TGTGCCAGCCGACAGTTCAATCAGCCCCAGCATTTT. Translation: CASRQFNQPQHF.

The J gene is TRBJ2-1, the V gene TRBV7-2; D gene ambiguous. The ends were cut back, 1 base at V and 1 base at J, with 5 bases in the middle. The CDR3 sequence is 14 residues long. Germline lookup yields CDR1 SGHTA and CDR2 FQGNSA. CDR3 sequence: CASSLGGSYNEQFF. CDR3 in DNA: TGTGCCAGCAGCTTAGGGGGTTCCTACAATGAGCAGTTCTTC.

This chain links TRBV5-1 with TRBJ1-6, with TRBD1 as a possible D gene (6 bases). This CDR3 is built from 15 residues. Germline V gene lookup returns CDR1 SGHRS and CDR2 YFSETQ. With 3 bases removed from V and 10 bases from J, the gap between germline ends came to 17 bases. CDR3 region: CASSSTGTRESPLHF. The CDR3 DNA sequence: TGCGCCAGCAGCTCCACCGGGACAAGGGAATCACCCCTCCACTTT.

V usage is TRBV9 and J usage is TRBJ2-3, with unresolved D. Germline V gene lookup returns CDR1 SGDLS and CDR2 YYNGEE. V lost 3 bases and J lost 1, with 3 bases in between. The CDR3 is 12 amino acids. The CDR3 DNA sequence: TGTGCCAGCAGCGCCGGCACAGATACGCAGTATTTT. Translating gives CASSAGTDTQYF.